A selection of T cell receptor beta chains follows, all from one sample in a study of tumor-infiltrating lymphocytes in primary liver carcinoma. TCRdb called the multiplex PCR reads again in MiXCR, with one record for every CDR3 protein. The table lists roughly 100,000 distinct CDR3 sequences, roughly 80% of them singletons. Sequencing used liver tumor tissue from sampling region 3. Receptors were obtained from a man between 40 and 49 years old with primary liver carcinoma and hepatitis B virus infection. CDR3s include the opening cysteine and the closing phenylalanine or tryptophan. D genes are given only for firm matches. Clone size, where shown, is once, few, many, or a class for clones that have expanded.

TRBD1	TRBJ1-1	.	TRBV4-1	CASSRSGKGQTEAFF	TGTGCCAGCAGCCGATCAGGGAAGGGACAGACTGAAGCTTTCTTT
.	TRBJ2-2	.	TRBV29-1	CSVEHPLGTNIGELFF	TGCAGCGTTGAACACCCCCTGGGGACCAACATCGGGGAGCTGTTTTTT
.	TRBJ2-7	.	TRBV5-1	CASSISGGRSCEQYF	TGCGCCAGCAGCATATCCGGGGGACGGTCCTGCGAGCAGTACTTC
.	TRBJ1-1	.	TRBV30	CARKGSNTEVFF	TGTGCCAGAAAGGGTTCGAACACTGAAGTTTTCTTT
TRBD1	TRBJ1-5	.	TRBV6-1	CASSELTGTGNHPQHF	TGTGCCAGCAGTGAACTCACCGGGACAGGGAATCATCCCCAGCATTTT
.	TRBJ2-5	.	TRBV6-5	CASSNTVLRYF	TGTGCCAGCAGTAACACTGTACTAAGGTACTTC
.	TRBJ2-3	few	TRBV6-6	CANSVQRATDTQYF	TGTGCCAACAGTGTACAGAGGGCAACAGATACGCAGTATTTT
TRBD1	TRBJ2-3	.	TRBV11-2	CASSQWTGGDTDTQYF	TGTGCCAGCAGCCAGTGGACAGGGGGAGACACGGATACGCAGTACTTT
.	TRBJ1-2	.	TRBV29-1	CSVVVGVSYDYTF	TGCAGCGTTGTGGTAGGGGTGAGTTATGACTACACCTTC
.	TRBJ2-2	.	TRBV5-6	CDSSHGQGGTGELFF	TGTGACAGCAGCCACGGACAGGGAGGGACCGGGGAGCTGTTTTTT
TRBD2	TRBJ2-4	.	TRBV11-2	CASSPGTSGTKNIQYF	TGTGCCAGCAGTCCCGGGACTAGCGGGACCAAAAACATTCAGTACTTC
TRBD2	TRBJ2-7	.	TRBV5-1	CASSSGGRRTSYELYF	TGCGCCAGCAGCTCGGGGGGACGGCGGACCTCCTACGAGCTGTACTTC
.	TRBJ2-3	.	TRBV11-2	CASCVLTHYTDTQYF	TGTGCCAGCTGCGTTCTGACTCACTATACAGATACGCAGTATTTT
.	TRBJ2-5	.	TRBV12-3/TRBV12-4	CACSLSGVDTQYF	TGTGCCTGCAGTTTATCGGGGGTGGATACCCAGTATTTC
TRBD2	TRBJ2-7	many	TRBV5-1	CASRPGGGSPYEQYF	TGCGCCAGCAGACCCGGGGGGGGGAGTCCCTACGAGCAGTACTTC